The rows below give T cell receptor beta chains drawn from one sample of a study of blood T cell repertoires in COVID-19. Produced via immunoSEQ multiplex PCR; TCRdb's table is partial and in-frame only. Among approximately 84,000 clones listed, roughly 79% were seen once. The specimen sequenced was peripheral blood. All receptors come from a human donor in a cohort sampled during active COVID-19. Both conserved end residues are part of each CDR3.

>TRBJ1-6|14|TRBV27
CASSLRTENSPLHF
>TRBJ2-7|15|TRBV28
CASSPGQFDSYEQYF
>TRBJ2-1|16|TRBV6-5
CASSYSGTSPHNEQFF
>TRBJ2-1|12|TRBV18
CASSPLNNEQFF
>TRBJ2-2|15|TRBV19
CASSAPGLNTGELFF
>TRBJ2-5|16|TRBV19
CASSNEKTSFIETQYF
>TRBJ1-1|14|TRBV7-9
CASTPQGAGTEAFF
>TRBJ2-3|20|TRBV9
CASTPRGGRGLAGVGDTQYF
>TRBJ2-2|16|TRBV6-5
CASSFTGGAGTGELFF
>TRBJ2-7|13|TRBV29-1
CSVGQGGGYEQYF
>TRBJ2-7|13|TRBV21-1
CASSTSGLYEQYF
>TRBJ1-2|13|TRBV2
CASSEDRYYGYTF
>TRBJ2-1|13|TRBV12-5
CASGDSDYNEQFF
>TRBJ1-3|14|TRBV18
CASSRDDSGNTIYF
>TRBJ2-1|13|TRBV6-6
CASSPPTGNEQFF
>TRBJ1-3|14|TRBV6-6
CASSRDSFGNTIYF
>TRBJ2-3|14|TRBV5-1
CASSLRGGTDTQYF
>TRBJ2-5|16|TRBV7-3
CASSLVLLASQETQYF
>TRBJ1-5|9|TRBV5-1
CARDQPQHF
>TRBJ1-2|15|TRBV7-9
CASSLGSNRNYGYTF
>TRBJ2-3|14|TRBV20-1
CSASPGQRTDTQYF
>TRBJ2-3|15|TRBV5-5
CASSFQLAGADTQYF
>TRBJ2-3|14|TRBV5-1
CASSNPRGLDTQYF
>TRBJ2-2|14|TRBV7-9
CASSRDSRTGELFF
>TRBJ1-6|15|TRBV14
CASSQGWTGDSPLHF
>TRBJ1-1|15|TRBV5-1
CASSLDRGQLWRGFF
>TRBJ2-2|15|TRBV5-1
CASSSDRSYTGELFF
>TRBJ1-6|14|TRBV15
CATSREGQFSPLHF
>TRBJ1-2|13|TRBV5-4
CASRDTTNYGYTF
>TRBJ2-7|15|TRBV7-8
CASSLTGTGDYEQYF
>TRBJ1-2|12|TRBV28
CATTQGPHGYTF
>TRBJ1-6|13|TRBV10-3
CAIRGQGGSPLHF
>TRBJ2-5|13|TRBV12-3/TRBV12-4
CASTQGGQETQYF
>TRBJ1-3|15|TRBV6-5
CASSLGQGAGNTIYF
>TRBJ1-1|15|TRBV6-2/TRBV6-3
CASSYYSRRVTEAFF
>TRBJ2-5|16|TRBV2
CASSDPSGTGVETQYF
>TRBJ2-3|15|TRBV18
CASSLRLARADTQYF
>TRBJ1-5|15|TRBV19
CASSIQDSRNQPQHF
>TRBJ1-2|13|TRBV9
CASSDGRDYGYTF
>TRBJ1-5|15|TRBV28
CASSLFVQGQQPQHF
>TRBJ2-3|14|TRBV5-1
CASSLGTSTDTQYF
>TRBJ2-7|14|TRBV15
CATSRGTGGDEQYF
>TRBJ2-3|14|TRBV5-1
CASSGGTSTDTQYF
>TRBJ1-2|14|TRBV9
CASSRDRAGYGYTF
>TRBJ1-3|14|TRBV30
CAWRTGGRGNTIYF
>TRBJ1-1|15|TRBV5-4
CASRYLGQGVAEAFF
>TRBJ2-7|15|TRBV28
CASSLRQEILDEQYF
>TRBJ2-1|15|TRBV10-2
CASSESGFSYNEQFF
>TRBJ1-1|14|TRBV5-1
CASSLDSGNTEAFF
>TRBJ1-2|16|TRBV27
CASSLSGQNRLYGYTF
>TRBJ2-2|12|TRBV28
CASSQMTGELFF
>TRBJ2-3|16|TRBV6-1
CASSEEPAGARDTQYF
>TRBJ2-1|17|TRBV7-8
CASSLVAGLASYNEQFF
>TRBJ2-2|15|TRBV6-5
CASRFTGTDTGELFF
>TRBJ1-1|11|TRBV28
CASSLTRRAFF
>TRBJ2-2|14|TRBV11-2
CASSQTRGTGELFF
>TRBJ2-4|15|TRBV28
CASTSGGAGKNIQYF
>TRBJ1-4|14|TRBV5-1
CASKGVGPNEKLFF